This T cell receptor beta chain was profiled in a study of blood T cell repertoires in COVID-19. Sequencing was performed with immunoSEQ multiplex PCR; in TCRdb, only in-frame clones are kept and a portion is missing. The data show around 50,000 clones, approximately 85% seen once. CDR1 and CDR2 from the germline V gene are KGHSH and LQKENI. The CDR3 runs 15 residues. V lost 3 bases to trimming and J lost 4 bases; unmatched junction nucleotides: 3. The source material was peripheral blood. The chain joins TRBV18 to TRBJ1-4; 9 bases line up with TRBD1. This TCR was sampled from a woman over 75 with acute or convalescent COVID-19. CDR3 in DNA: TGTGCCAGCTCACCCCGGGACAGGGTTAATGAAAAACTGTTTTTT. This encodes CASSPRDRVNEKLFF.